This paragraph reports one T cell receptor (beta chain). Its antigen is undetermined. The PCR made use of 60 Vbeta and 13 Jbeta primers. Some clones are missing from TCRdb's copy, which holds only in-frame ones; the method was immunoSEQ multiplex PCR. This sample has about 190,000 clones, with about nine tenths found just once. Germline V gene data show CDR1 as LGHNA and CDR2 as YNFKEQ. The V gene lost 2 bases and the J gene lost 10 bases, with 12 bases spanning the gap. This CDR3 spans 13 amino acids. The data stem from a study of cytomegalovirus exposure and HLA in healthy donors. Study-wide results and caveats: Analysis was performed later, and it showed HLA-associated TCR beta chains to be more clonally expanded than equally common others.

V is TRBV4-2 and J is TRBJ2-1, with D unclear. Sequenced material: PBMCs. This TCR was recovered from a boy aged 2 to 10 in good health and CMV-seronegative. DNA for the CDR3: TGTGCCAGCAGCCAAAATTTCGCAGGCGAGCAGTTCTTC. Amino acid sequence: CASSQNFAGEQFF.